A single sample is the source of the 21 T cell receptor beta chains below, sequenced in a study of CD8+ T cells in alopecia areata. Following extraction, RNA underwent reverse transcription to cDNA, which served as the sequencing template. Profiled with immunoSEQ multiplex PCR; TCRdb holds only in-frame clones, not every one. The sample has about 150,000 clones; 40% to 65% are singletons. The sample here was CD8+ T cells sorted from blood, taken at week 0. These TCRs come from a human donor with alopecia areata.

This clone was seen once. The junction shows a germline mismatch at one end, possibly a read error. The DNA for the CDR3 is TGTGCCTGGATCGGGGGCAGGGGTCTTCAAAAGCTATTC. Translating gives CAWIGGRGLQKLF. The chain couples TRBV30 to TRBJ1-1; TRBD1 might be the D (6 bases). CDR1 GTSNPN and CDR2 SVGIG come from the germline V gene (reference sequence). This CDR3 has 13 amino acids.

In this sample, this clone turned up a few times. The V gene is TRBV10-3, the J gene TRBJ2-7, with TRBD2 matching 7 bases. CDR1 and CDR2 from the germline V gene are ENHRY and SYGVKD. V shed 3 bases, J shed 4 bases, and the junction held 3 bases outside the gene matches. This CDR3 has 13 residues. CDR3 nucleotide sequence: TGTGCCATCAGTGAAGGACTAGGATACGAGCAGTACTTC. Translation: CAISEGLGYEQYF.

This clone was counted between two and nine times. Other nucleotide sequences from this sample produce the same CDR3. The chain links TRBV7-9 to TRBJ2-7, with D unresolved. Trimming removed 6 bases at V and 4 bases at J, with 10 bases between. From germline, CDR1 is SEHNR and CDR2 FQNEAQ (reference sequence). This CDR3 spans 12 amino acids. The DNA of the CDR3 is TGTGCCAGCAGGACCGACTCGTACGAGCAGTACTTC. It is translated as CASRTDSYEQYF.

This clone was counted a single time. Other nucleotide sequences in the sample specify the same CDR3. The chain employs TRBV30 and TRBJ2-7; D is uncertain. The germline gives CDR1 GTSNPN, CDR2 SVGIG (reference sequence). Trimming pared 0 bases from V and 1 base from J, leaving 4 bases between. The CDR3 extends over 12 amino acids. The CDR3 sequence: CAWSVGSYEQYF. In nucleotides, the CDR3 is TGTGCCTGGAGTGTAGGATCCTACGAGCAGTACTTC. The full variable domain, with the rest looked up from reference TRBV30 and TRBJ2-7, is SQTIHQWPATLVQPVGSPLSLECTVEGTSNPNLYWYRQAAGRGLQLLFYSVGIGQISSEVPQNLSASRPQDRQFILSSKKLLLSDSGFYLCAWSVGSYEQYFGPGTRLTVT.

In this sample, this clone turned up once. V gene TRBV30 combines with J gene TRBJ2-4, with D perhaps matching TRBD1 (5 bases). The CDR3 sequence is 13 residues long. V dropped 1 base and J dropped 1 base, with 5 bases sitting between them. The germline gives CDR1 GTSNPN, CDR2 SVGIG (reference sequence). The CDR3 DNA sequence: TGTGCCTGGAGTGCAGGGGCCAAAAACATTCAGTACTTC. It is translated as CAWSAGAKNIQYF. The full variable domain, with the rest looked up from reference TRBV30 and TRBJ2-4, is SQTIHQWPATLVQPVGSPLSLECTVEGTSNPNLYWYRQAAGRGLQLLFYSVGIGQISSEVPQNLSASRPQDRQFILSSKKLLLSDSGFYLCAWSAGAKNIQYFGAGTRLSVL.

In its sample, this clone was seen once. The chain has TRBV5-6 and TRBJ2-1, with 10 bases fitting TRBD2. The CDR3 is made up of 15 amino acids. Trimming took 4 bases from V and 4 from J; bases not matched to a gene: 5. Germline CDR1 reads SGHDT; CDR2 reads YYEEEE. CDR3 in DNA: TGTGCCAGCAGCCCCCCTAGCGGGGGATACAATGAGCAGTTCTTC. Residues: CASSPPSGGYNEQFF. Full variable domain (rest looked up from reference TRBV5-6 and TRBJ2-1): DAGVTQSPTHLIKTRGQQVTLRCSPKSGHDTVSWYQQALGQGPQFIFQYYEEEERQRGNFPDRFSGHQFPNYSSELNVNALLLGDSALYLCASSPPSGGYNEQFFGPGTRLTVL.

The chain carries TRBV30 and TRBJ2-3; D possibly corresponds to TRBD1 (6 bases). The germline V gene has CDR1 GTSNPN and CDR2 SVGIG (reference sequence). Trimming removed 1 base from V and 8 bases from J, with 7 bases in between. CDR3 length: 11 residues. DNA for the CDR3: TGTGCCTGGAGTGAAGGGGGTACGCAGTATTTT. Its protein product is CAWSEGGTQYF.

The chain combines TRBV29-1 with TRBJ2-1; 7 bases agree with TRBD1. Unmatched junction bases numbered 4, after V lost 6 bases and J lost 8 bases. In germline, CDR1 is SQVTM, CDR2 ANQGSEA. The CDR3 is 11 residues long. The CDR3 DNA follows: TGCAGCGTCACCGGACAGGATGAGCAGTTCTTC. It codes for CSVTGQDEQFF.

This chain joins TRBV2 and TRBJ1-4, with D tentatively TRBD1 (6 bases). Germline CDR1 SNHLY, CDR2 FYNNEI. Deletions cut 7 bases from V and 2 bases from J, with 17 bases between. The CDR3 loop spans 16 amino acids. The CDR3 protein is CASKKEGEGTNEKLFF. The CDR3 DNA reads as TGTGCCAGCAAGAAAGAGGGGGAAGGGACTAATGAAAAACTGTTTTTT.

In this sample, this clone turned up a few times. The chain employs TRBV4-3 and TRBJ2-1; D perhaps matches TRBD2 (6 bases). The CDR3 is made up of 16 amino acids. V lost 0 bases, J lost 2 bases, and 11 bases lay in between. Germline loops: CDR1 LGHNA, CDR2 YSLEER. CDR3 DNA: TGCGCCAGCAGCCAAGATGGTACGGGGGCCTACAATGAGCAGTTCTTC. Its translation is CASSQDGTGAYNEQFF.

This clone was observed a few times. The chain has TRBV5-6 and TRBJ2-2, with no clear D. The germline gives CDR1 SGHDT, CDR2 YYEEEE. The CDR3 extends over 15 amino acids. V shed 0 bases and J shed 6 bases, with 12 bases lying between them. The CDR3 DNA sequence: TGTGCCAGCAGCTTGGCAGCCAACCGGGCCGGGGAGCTGTTTTTT. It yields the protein CASSLAANRAGELFF.

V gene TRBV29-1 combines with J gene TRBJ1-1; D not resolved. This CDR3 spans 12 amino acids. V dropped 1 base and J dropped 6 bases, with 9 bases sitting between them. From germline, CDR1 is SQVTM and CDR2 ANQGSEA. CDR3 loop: CSVEGGGAEAFF. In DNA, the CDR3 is TGCAGCGTTGAAGGGGGAGGCGCTGAAGCTTTCTTT.

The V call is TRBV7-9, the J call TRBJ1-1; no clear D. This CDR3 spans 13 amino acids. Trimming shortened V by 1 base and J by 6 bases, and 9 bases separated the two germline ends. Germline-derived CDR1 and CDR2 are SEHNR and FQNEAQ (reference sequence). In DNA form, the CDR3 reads TGTGCCAGCAGCTTAGAAGTTGGTGCTGAAGCTTTCTTT. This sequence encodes CASSLEVGAEAFF.

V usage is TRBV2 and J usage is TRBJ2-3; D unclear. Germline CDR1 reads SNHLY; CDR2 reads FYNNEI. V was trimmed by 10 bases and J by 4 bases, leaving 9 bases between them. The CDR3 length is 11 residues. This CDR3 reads CATTNSDTQYF. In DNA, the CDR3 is TGTGCCACCACTAACTCAGATACGCAGTATTTT.

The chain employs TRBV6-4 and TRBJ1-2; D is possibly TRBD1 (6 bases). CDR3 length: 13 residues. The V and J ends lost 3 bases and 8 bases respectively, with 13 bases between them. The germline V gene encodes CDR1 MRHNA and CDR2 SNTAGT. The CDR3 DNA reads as TGTGCCAGCAGTGAACTGGCAGGGGACGGCTACACCTTC. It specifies CASSELAGDGYTF.

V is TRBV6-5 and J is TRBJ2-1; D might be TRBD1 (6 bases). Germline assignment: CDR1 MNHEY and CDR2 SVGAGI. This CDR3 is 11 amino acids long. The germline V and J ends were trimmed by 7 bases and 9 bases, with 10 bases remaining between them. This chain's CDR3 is CASTTGSEQFF. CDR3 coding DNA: TGTGCCAGCACCACAGGGAGTGAGCAGTTCTTC.

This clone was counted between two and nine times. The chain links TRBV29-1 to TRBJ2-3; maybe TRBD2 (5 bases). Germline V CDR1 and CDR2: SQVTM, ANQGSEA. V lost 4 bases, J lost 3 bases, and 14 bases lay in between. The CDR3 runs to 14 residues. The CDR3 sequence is CSVAGLTGTDTQYF. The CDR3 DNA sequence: TGCAGCGTTGCGGGCCTCACGGGGACAGATACGCAGTATTTT.

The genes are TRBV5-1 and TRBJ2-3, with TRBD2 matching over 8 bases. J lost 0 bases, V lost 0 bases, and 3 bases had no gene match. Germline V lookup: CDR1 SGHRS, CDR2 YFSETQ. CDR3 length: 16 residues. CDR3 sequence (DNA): TGCGCCAGCAGCTTGGTGGCGGGGGGCAGCACAGATACGCAGTATTTT. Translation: CASSLVAGGSTDTQYF. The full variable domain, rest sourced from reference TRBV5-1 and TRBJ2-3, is KAGVTQTPRYLIKTRGQQVTLSCSPISGHRSVSWYQQTPGQGLQFLFEYFSETQRNKGNFPGRFSGRQFSNSRSEMNVSTLELGDSALYLCASSLVAGGSTDTQYFGPGTRLTVL.

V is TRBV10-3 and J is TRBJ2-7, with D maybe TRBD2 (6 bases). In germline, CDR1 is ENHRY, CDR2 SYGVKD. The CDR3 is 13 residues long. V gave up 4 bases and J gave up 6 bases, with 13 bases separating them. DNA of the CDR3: TGTGCCATCAGTGGTCGACTAGAAGGCGAGCAGTACTTC. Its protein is CAISGRLEGEQYF.

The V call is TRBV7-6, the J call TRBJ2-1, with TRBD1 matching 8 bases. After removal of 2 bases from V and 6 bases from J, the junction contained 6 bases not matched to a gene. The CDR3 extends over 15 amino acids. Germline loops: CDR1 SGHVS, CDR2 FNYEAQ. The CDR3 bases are TGTGCCAGCAGCTTAAACCAGGGGGCTATCAATGAGCAGTTCTTC. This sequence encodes CASSLNQGAINEQFF.

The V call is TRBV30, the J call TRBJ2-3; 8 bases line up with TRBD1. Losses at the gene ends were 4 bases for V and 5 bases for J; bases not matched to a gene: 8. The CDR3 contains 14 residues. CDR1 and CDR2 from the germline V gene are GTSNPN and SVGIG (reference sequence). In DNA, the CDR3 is TGTGCCTGGATTGACAGGGGTCAGGGAGATACGCAGTATTTT. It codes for CAWIDRGQGDTQYF.